A single T cell receptor (beta chain) is shown here with its context. Its antigen is not identified. The data originate from a study of cytomegalovirus exposure and HLA in healthy donors. General study findings and limits: Per a prior analysis, the majority of TCR beta V segments were productive roughly 90% or roughly 30% of the time. Accounts indicate the classifier identified cytomegalovirus status with strong specificity and sensitivity.

This CDR3 has 15 amino acids. The germline V gene has CDR1 SGHTA and CDR2 FQGNSA. With V trimmed by 3 bases and J by 5 bases, 9 bases remained unmatched. PCR involved 60 Vbeta and 13 Jbeta primers. The table came from immunoSEQ multiplex PCR; TCRdb's copy has only in-frame clones and leaves some out. The table lists under 200,000 clones, approximately 88% of them singletons. This sequence was found in a man younger than 40 in good health and CMV-seronegative. The material sequenced was PBMCs. The chain employs TRBV7-2 and TRBJ1-2; TRBD1 aligns across 7 bases. CDR3 region: CASSLGDRLLYGYTF. The DNA for the CDR3 is TGTGCCAGCAGCTTGGGGGACAGATTATTATATGGCTACACCTTC. Complete variable domain (other parts from reference TRBV7-2 and TRBJ1-2): GAGVSQSPSNKVTEKGKDVELRCDPISGHTALYWYRQSLGQGLEFLIYFQGNSAPDKSGLPSDRFSAERTGGSVSTLTIQRTQQEDSAVYLCASSLGDRLLYGYTFGSGTRLTVV.